The sequence of this T cell receptor beta chain was determined in a study of blood T cells in healthy people across ages. For the study at large: There was about one barcoded beta molecule captured by template switching per two T cells. Study results and limitations: Among long-lived donors, naive CD4+ cells were more numerous and diversity higher than in aged donors. CMV infection status of these donors was not known.

The ends were cut back, 0 bases at V and 1 base at J, with 6 bases in the middle. The CDR3 contains 14 residues. Germline V gene sequence: CDR1 LGHDT, CDR2 YNNKEL (reference sequence). Together with a sample-barcoded 5' primer, a J-beta primer mix was included in a second PCR lasting about 6 to 11 cycles. Each cDNA molecule was tagged by a template-switch adaptor that had 12 random nucleotides. TCRdb re-called the 5' RACE reads through MiXCR, storing one row per CDR3 protein. Here the sample spans around 1,000,000 distinct CDR3 sequences, more than 30% being singletons. For this clonotype: Antigen unknown.

The chain recombines TRBV3-1 with TRBJ1-1; D remains unclear. The receptor comes from a man aged 18-30 years in good health. What was sequenced was blood. The CDR3 sequence: CASSQEYGNTEAFF. As DNA, the CDR3 is TGTGCCAGCAGCCAAGAGTACGGGAACACTGAAGCTTTCTTT.